A selection of T cell receptor beta chains follows, all from one sample in a study of vaccination effects on CD4 cells after COVID-19. Which antigens these TCRs recognize remains unknown. TCRdb's copy holds only in-frame clones and misses some; the assay was immunoSEQ multiplex PCR. This sample yields tens of thousands of clones, of which less than 85% are seen a single time; 3.5% to 4.5% belongs to the top ten. The starting material was CD4+ T cells from PBMCs cultured without peptide, obtained after COVID-19 vaccination. The source is a human donor who had a prior SARS-CoV-2 infection. Both conserved end residues are part of each CDR3. Fields, in order: J gene, clone size, D gene, V gene, CDR3 DNA, CDR3 protein. A D gene is named only where the DNA matches it firmly. Expanded clones are given a class, and other clones once, few, many or no size at all.

>TRBJ1-4|.|.|TRBV15
TGTGCCACCAGCAGAGATCGATTTGGGACATATGAAAAACTGTTTTTT
CATSRDRFGTYEKLFF
>TRBJ2-3|.|.|TRBV4-3
TGCGCCAGCAGCCTAAGTCACTTCACAGATACGCAGTATTTT
CASSLSHFTDTQYF
>TRBJ2-3|.|TRBD1|TRBV7-2
TGTGCCAGCAGCTTTTTCCCAGGGGGCTATACGCAGTATTTT
CASSFFPGGYTQYF
>TRBJ1-2|.|.|TRBV7-9
TGTGCCAGCAGCGGAGATGGCAGGGGTTATGGCTACACCTTC
CASSGDGRGYGYTF
>TRBJ2-7|.|TRBD1|TRBV15
TGTGCCACCAGCAGGGACAGGGGACCCTACGAGCAGTACTTC
CATSRDRGPYEQYF
>TRBJ2-2|once|.|TRBV7-7
TGTGCTAGCAGCTTTACTTACGCCGGGGAGCTGTTTTTT
CASSFTYAGELFF
>TRBJ2-2|.|TRBD2|TRBV7-2
TGTGCCAGCAGCTTACGCCCTAGCGGGGCGGCCGGGGAGCTGTTTTTT
CASSLRPSGAAGELFF
>TRBJ2-2|.|TRBD2|TRBV7-2
TGTGCCAGCAGTCGGGCGGGGGGGTGGACCGGGGAGCTGTTTTTT
CASSRAGGWTGELFF
>TRBJ1-6|.|.|TRBV5-6
TGTGCCAGCAGCTTGGCCCTAAATTCACCCCTCCACTTT
CASSLALNSPLHF
>TRBJ2-5|once|TRBD1|TRBV7-6
TGTGCCAGCAGCACCCGACAGGGGGCGAGTCGTGTGACCCAGTACTTC
CASSTRQGASRVTQYF
>TRBJ2-1|.|.|TRBV2
TGTGCCAGCAGCGTACTCGAGGTCACCTACAATGAGCAGTTCTTC
CASSVLEVTYNEQFF
>TRBJ1-2|.|.|TRBV2
TGTGCCAGCAGTGATTTGGGCAGGTACTATGGCTACACCTTC
CASSDLGRYYGYTF
>TRBJ2-3|.|.|TRBV24-1
TGTGCCACCAGTGATTTCCGACCCACAGATACGCAGTATTTT
CATSDFRPTDTQYF
>TRBJ2-5|.|.|TRBV11-2
TGTGCCAGCAGCCCCCTTCCCTGGACCCAGTACTTC
CASSPLPWTQYF
>TRBJ2-7|.|TRBD2|TRBV7-9
TGTGCCAGCAGCTTAGGGGGAGGGCCTCTCGAGCAGTACTTC
CASSLGGGPLEQYF
>TRBJ2-1|once|.|TRBV5-5
TGTGCCAGCAGCAATAGCGGAGGCCAATACAATGAGCAGTTCTTC
CASSNSGGQYNEQFF
>TRBJ1-2|.|.|TRBV27
TGTGCCAACCCCAAGGATAGTTCGGAGGGCTACACCTTC
CANPKDSSEGYTF
>TRBJ2-7|.|TRBD1|TRBV7-6
TGTGCCAGCAGCCTAGGACAGGGGTTTGACGAGCAGTACTTC
CASSLGQGFDEQYF
>TRBJ2-3|.|TRBD1|TRBV18
TGTGCCAGCTCACCGGGACAGGGATTTACAGATACGCAGTATTTT
CASSPGQGFTDTQYF
>TRBJ1-1|.|.|TRBV10-1
TGCGCTGGCCGGGGAACTGAAGCTTTCTTT
CAGRGTEAFF
>TRBJ2-7|.|.|TRBV4-3
TGCGCCAGCAGCCAGGGGTTAGGAGATTCGCCCCCCTACGAGCAGTACTTC
CASSQGLGDSPPYEQYF
>TRBJ2-2|.|.|TRBV5-1
TGCGCCAGCACCCTCACGGTAGGGGACACCGGGGAGCTGTTTTTT
CASTLTVGDTGELFF
>TRBJ2-3|.|TRBD2|TRBV19
TGTGCCAGTAGGCCCGGGGGGTCAGGGACAGATACGCAGTATTTT
CASRPGGSGTDTQYF
>TRBJ2-1|.|.|TRBV11-2
TGTGCCAGCAGCTTAGGGGCGGGCGCTTACAATGAGCAGTTCTTC
CASSLGAGAYNEQFF
>TRBJ1-1|.|TRBD1|TRBV5-4
TGTGCCAGCAGCACCAAGACAGGGGGCGAGAACACTGAAGCTTTCTTT
CASSTKTGGENTEAFF
>TRBJ1-1|.|.|TRBV5-4
TGTGCCAGCAGCTTGGGCCAGGAAAACACTGAAGCTTTCTTT
CASSLGQENTEAFF
>TRBJ1-3|once|.|TRBV7-2
TGTGCCAGCAGCCTATTGTTGGGACGCTCTGGAAACACCATATATTTT
CASSLLLGRSGNTIYF
>TRBJ1-1|.|.|TRBV21-1
TGTGCCAGCAGCAAAGGGGGCATTGAAGCTTTCTTT
CASSKGGIEAFF